Each of the 22 T cell receptor beta chains below was sequenced from the same sample in a study of T cell changes during pregnancy in multiple sclerosis. TCRdb's copy holds only in-frame clones and misses some; the assay was immunoSEQ multiplex PCR. The sample yields roughly 40,000 clones, about 91% seen once. The sample here was CD8+ T cells from peripheral blood mononuclear cells, taken before pregnancy. The receptors here all came from a female donor with multiple sclerosis, enrolled in a pregnancy study.

V gene TRBV25-1 combines with J gene TRBJ2-2, with D maybe TRBD1 (5 bases). Deletions cut 4 bases from V and 12 bases from J, with 9 bases between. The CDR3 is 11 residues long. The germline V gene has CDR1 MGHDK and CDR2 SYGVNS. CDR3 amino acids: CASSVTGQLFF. CDR3 sequence (DNA): TGTGCCAGCAGTGTAACAGGCCAGCTGTTTTTT.

The chain joins TRBV27 to TRBJ2-7; the match to TRBD1 covers 8 bases. V was pared by 1 base and J by 3 bases, with 2 bases of the junction left unmatched. Germline V gene lookup returns CDR1 MNHEY and CDR2 SMNVEV (reference sequence). The CDR3 is made up of 14 amino acids. CDR3 region: CASSLFGTGYEQYF. For the CDR3, the DNA is TGTGCCAGCAGTTTATTTGGGACAGGCTACGAGCAGTACTTC.

This clone was seen once. The chain couples TRBV15 to TRBJ2-1; perhaps TRBD2 as D (5 bases). Germline CDR1 and CDR2: LNHNV and YYDKDF (reference sequence). CDR3 length: 15 amino acids. V lost 0 bases, J lost 8 bases, and 14 bases lay in between. CDR3 sequence reads: CATSRDRGGVYEQFF. The CDR3 DNA sequence: TGTGCCACCAGCAGAGACCGGGGTGGGGTCTATGAGCAGTTCTTC.

The chain employs TRBV28 and TRBJ1-5, with 8 bases aligning to TRBD1. Germline V lookup: CDR1 MDHEN, CDR2 SYDVKM. The CDR3 length is 16 residues. The junction had 11 bases not matched to a gene; V was cut back by 10 bases and J by 0 bases. In DNA form, the CDR3 reads TGTGCCACAACCGGGACAGGCTCCCATAGCAATCAGCCCCAGCATTTT. It translates to CATTGTGSHSNQPQHF. The full variable domain, its missing parts supplied by reference TRBV28 and TRBJ1-5, is DVKVTQSSRYLVKRTGEKVFLECVQDMDHENMFWYRQDPGLGLRLIYFSYDVKMKEKGDIPEGYSVSREKKERFSLILESASTNQTSMYLCATTGTGSHSNQPQHFGDGTRLSIL.

CDR3: CASSLGQGSHTEAFF. The CDR3 DNA reads as TGTGCCAGCAGCTTGGGACAGGGATCACACACTGAAGCTTTCTTT. The rearrangement joins TRBV7-9 to TRBJ1-1, with 9 bases identical to TRBD1. Germline assignment: CDR1 SEHNR and CDR2 FQNEAQ (reference sequence). CDR3 length: 15 residues. V was clipped by 3 bases and J by 3 bases; unmatched bases: 5.

Relative to its sample, this clone is medium-sized. The chain uses TRBV9 and TRBJ2-5; 14 nucleotides align to TRBD2. Trimming at V came to 4 bases and at J to 4 bases, leaving 6 bases not matched to a gene. The CDR3 is 16 amino acids. Germline V gives CDR1 SGDLS, CDR2 YYNGEE. CDR3 sequence: CASSNGLAGGLETQYF. The CDR3, as DNA: TGTGCCAGCAGCAACGGACTAGCGGGAGGTCTAGAGACCCAGTACTTC. The full variable domain, its missing parts supplied by reference TRBV9 and TRBJ2-5, is DSGVTQTPKHLITATGQRVTLRCSPRSGDLSVYWYQQSLDQGLQFLIQYYNGEERAKGNILERFSAQQFPDLHSELNLSSLELGDSALYFCASSNGLAGGLETQYFGPGTRLLVL.

The chain's CDR3 is CASSQGQLSGANVLTF. The CDR3 DNA reads TGTGCCAGCAGCCAAGGACAGCTCTCTGGGGCCAACGTCCTGACTTTC. The V call is TRBV6-4, the J call TRBJ2-6; tentatively, D is TRBD1 (6 bases). CDR1 MRHNA and CDR2 SNTAGT come from the germline V gene. The CDR3 consists of 16 residues. Trimming took 6 bases from V and 0 from J, leaving 12 bases between them.

This clone was observed a few times. The chain recombines TRBV2 with TRBJ2-1; 7 bases match TRBD1. There are 16 residues in the CDR3. Germline CDR1 and CDR2: SNHLY and FYNNEI. After removal of 6 bases from V and 4 bases from J, the junction contained 12 bases not matched to a gene. The CDR3 here is CASRGPGQRLYNEQFF. In DNA, the CDR3 is TGTGCCAGCAGAGGCCCGGGACAGCGTCTATACAATGAGCAGTTCTTC.

The V call is TRBV7-9, the J call TRBJ1-4; 9 nucleotides line up with TRBD1. Germline CDR1 SEHNR, CDR2 FQNEAQ (reference sequence). J lost 8 bases, V lost 7 bases, and 8 bases had no gene match. The CDR3 extends over 14 amino acids. The CDR3 sequence is CASTLTGGGEKLFF. The CDR3 DNA sequence: TGTGCCAGCACCCTGACAGGGGGAGGGGAAAAACTGTTTTTT.

J is TRBJ1-1 and V is TRBV27; 7 bases align to TRBD1. This CDR3 spans 14 amino acids. Germline V gene sequence: CDR1 MNHEY, CDR2 SMNVEV (reference sequence). The V gene end was trimmed by 3 bases and the J gene end by 2 bases; junction bases not matched to a gene: 3. Here the CDR3 reads CASSLTGLNTEAFF. The DNA of the CDR3 is TGTGCCAGCAGTTTGACAGGGTTAAACACTGAAGCTTTCTTT.

This clone has a handful of counts. The V gene is TRBV10-1, the J gene TRBJ2-2, with 11 bases lining up with TRBD2. Germline CDR1 WNHNN, CDR2 SYGVQD (reference sequence). Trimming at V came to 9 bases and at J to 4 bases, leaving 13 bases not matched to a gene. CDR3 size: 17 residues. The chain's CDR3 is CAREGTSGTASTGELFF. For the CDR3, the DNA is TGCGCCAGAGAGGGGACTAGCGGAACCGCGAGCACCGGGGAGCTGTTTTTT.

The J gene is TRBJ2-1, the V gene TRBV29-1, with 8 positions matching TRBD2. CDR1 and CDR2 (germline): SQVTM, ANQGSEA. With 1 base clipped from V and 6 bases from J, the junction kept 11 bases outside the gene matches. The CDR3 consists of 16 residues. The CDR3, as DNA: TGCAGCGTTGAAGGACACGGGAGGGCCCAGGGCAATGAGCAGTTCTTC. Its protein is CSVEGHGRAQGNEQFF.

The chain uses TRBV27 and TRBJ2-2; 9 bases are a match to TRBD1. Germline V gene sequence: CDR1 MNHEY, CDR2 SMNVEV (reference sequence). CDR3 length equals 16 residues. Unmatched junction bases numbered 8, after V lost 6 bases and J lost 3 bases. CDR3 coding DNA: TGTGCCAGCAGATCACAGGGGGCGTTAGACACCGGGGAGCTGTTTTTT. Amino acid sequence: CASRSQGALDTGELFF.

The rearrangement uses TRBV27 and TRBJ1-2; tentatively, D is TRBD1 (5 bases). V lost 1 base, J lost 6 bases, and 9 bases lay in between. CDR1 and CDR2 from the germline V gene are MNHEY and SMNVEV (reference sequence). The CDR3 runs to 13 residues. Written as DNA, the CDR3 is TGTGCCAGCAGTTTATTCAGGGATAATGGCTACACCTTC. It specifies CASSLFRDNGYTF.

The chain links TRBV6-5 to TRBJ2-2, with D tentatively TRBD2 (6 bases). The germline V gene has CDR1 MNHEY and CDR2 SVGAGI. V was trimmed by 4 bases and J by 5 bases, leaving 11 bases between them. The CDR3 is made up of 14 amino acids. The DNA for the CDR3 is TGTGCCAGCAGTTCCGGGAGCGGGACCGGGGAGCTGTTTTTT. Translated, it gives CASSSGSGTGELFF.

The J gene is TRBJ2-2, the V gene TRBV5-4; 9 bases fit TRBD1. Per the germline V gene, CDR1 is SGHNT and CDR2 is YYREEE (reference sequence). The CDR3 runs to 17 residues. The J segment lost 0 bases and the V segment lost 6 bases, leaving 9 bases of the junction unmatched. This CDR3 reads CASTQWGTGTNTGELFF. The CDR3 nucleotides read TGTGCCAGCACCCAATGGGGGACAGGGACGAACACCGGGGAGCTGTTTTTT.

The CDR3 region is CASSSGGNQETQYF. In DNA form, the CDR3 reads TGCGCCAGCAGCTCAGGGGGTAACCAAGAGACCCAGTACTTC. The V call is TRBV5-1, the J call TRBJ2-5; 7 nucleotides agree with TRBD1. Germline assignment: CDR1 SGHRS and CDR2 YFSETQ. V lost 3 bases, J lost 0 bases, and 2 bases stayed unmatched. The CDR3 contains 14 residues.

About this clone: The junction differs from germline at one of its ends, possibly a read error. J is TRBJ2-3 and V is TRBV6-4, with D tentatively TRBD1 or TRBD2 (6 bases each). The CDR3 is 15 residues long. Germline CDR1 reads MRHNA; CDR2 reads SNTAGT. In DNA, the CDR3 is TGTGCCAGCAGCGACTCGGGGGCCGGCGTAGATACGCAGTATTTT. Its translation is CASSDSGAGVDTQYF.

This sequence joins TRBV6-1 and TRBJ1-1; tentative D call: TRBD1 (5 bases). The germline gives CDR1 MNHNS, CDR2 SASEGT. The CDR3 runs 13 residues. V was pared by 2 bases and J by 5 bases, with 9 bases between. The CDR3 sequence: CASSELGATEAFF. For the CDR3, the DNA is TGTGCCAGCAGTGAACTAGGGGCAACTGAAGCTTTCTTT.

The V call is TRBV7-9, the J call TRBJ2-1; unclear D gene. The CDR3 sequence is 14 residues long. Trimming shortened V by 1 base and J by 7 bases, and 11 bases separated the two germline ends. CDR1 is SEHNR, CDR2 FQNEAQ, per germline (reference sequence). CDR3 loop: CASSLDLRPNEQFF. The CDR3, as DNA: TGTGCCAGCAGCTTAGACCTGAGGCCTAATGAGCAGTTCTTC.

This clone showed up just once. The V and J genes are TRBV28 and TRBJ1-5, with D perhaps TRBD1 (5 bases). V was shortened by 10 bases and J by 0 bases, with 13 bases between the two germline ends. CDR3 length: 14 residues. Germline lookup yields CDR1 MDHEN and CDR2 SYDVKM. DNA of the CDR3: TGTGCCACCAGGCGGGGGGATAGCAATCAGCCCCAGCATTTT. Protein: CATRRGDSNQPQHF.

The rearrangement links TRBV5-1 to TRBJ1-1; D gene unclear. Germline CDR1 is SGHRS and CDR2 is YFSETQ. The CDR3 contains 16 residues. V dropped 0 bases and J dropped 0 bases, with 12 bases sitting between them. The CDR3 here is CASSLEGVTLNTEAFF. In DNA, the CDR3 is TGCGCCAGCAGCTTGGAGGGAGTAACCCTGAACACTGAAGCTTTCTTT.